The clone carrying this T cell receptor (beta chain) was detected ten times or more. The antigen remains undetermined. The data stem from a study of T-cell reconstitution after alpha-beta-depleted transplantation in children. Study-level points and caveats: Reportedly, alpha-beta T cells present about two months post-transplant originated from several hundred expanded clones of graft origin.

This CDR3 is built from 14 residues. Losses at the gene ends were 0 bases for V and 10 bases for J; bases not matched to a gene: 6. Germline loops: CDR1 SEHNR, CDR2 FQNEAQ (reference sequence). Preparation of the TCRbeta library involved a method that used unique molecular identifiers. TCRdb itself ran the PCR reads through MiXCR, one entry per CDR3 protein. The sample consists of about 170,000 distinct CDR3 sequences, around 10% of them appearing once. The TCR sequence derives from a boy aged 2-9 years with acute myeloid leukemia, due to receive a stem cell transplant. Specimen: PBMCs, collected before TCRalphabeta/CD19-depleted stem cell transplant. The chain combines TRBV7-9 with TRBJ2-1; TRBD2 matches at 7 bases. CDR3: CASSLAGGPWEQFF. As DNA, the CDR3 is TGTGCCAGCAGCTTAGCGGGAGGGCCGTGGGAGCAGTTCTTC.